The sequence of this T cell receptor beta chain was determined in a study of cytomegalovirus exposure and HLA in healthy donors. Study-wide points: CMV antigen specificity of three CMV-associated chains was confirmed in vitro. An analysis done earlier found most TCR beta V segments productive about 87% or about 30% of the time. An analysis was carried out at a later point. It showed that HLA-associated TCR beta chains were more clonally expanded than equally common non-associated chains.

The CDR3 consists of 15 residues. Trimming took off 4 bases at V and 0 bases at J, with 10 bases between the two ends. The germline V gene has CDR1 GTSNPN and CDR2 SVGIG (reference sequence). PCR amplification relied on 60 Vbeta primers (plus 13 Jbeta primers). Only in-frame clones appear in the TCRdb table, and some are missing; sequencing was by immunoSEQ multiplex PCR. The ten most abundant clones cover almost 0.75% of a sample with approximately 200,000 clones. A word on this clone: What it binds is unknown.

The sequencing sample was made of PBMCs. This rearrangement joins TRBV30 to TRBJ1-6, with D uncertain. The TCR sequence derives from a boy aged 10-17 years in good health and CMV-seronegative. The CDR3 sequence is CAWNPSSSYNSPLHF. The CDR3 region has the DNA TGTGCCTGGAACCCCTCGAGCTCCTATAATTCACCCCTCCACTTT.